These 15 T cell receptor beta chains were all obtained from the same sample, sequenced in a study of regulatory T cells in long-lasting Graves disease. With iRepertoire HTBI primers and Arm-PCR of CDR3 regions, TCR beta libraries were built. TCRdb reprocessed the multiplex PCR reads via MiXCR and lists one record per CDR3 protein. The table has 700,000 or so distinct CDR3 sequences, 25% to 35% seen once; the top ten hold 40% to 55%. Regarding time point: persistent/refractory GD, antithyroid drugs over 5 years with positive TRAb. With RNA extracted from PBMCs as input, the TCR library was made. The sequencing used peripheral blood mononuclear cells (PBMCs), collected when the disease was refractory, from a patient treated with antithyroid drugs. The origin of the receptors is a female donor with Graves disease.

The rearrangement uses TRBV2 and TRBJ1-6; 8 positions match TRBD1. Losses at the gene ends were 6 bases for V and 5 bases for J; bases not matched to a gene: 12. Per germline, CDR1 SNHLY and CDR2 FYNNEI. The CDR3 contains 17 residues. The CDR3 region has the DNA TGTGCCAGCAGGAACCACTGGACAGGGTCGAATAATTCACCCCTCCACTTT. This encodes CASRNHWTGSNNSPLHF.

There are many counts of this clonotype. CDR3 sequence reads: CASSLDPGAEGEQYF. The DNA for the CDR3 is TGTGCCAGCAGCTTAGATCCCGGGGCGGAGGGCGAGCAGTACTTC. The V call is TRBV11-2, the J call TRBJ2-7; D is possibly TRBD2 (6 bases). In germline, CDR1 is SGHAT, CDR2 FQNNGV. The V and J ends lost 0 bases and 6 bases respectively, with 15 bases between them. This CDR3 is built from 15 residues.

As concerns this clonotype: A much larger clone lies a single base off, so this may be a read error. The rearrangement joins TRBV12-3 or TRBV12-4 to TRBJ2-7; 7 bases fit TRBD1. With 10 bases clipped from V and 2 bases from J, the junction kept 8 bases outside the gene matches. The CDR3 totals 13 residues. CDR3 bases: TGTGCCATCAGCCGACAGGGCCCCTACGAGCAGTACTTC. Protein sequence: CAISRQGPYEQYF.

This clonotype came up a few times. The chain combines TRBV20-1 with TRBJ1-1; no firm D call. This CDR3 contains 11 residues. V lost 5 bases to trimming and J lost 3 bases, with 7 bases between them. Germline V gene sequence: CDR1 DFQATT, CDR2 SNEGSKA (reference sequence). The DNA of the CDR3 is TGCAGTGCTGGATCGTACACTGAAGCTTTCTTT. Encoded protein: CSAGSYTEAFF.

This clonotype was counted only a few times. CDR3 in amino acids: CASSVGGLANEQFF. The CDR3 DNA reads TGTGCCAGCAGCGTAGGGGGACTAGCCAATGAGCAGTTCTTC. The V call is TRBV9, the J call TRBJ2-1; 9 nucleotides line up with TRBD2. Germline trimming cut 0 bases from V and 6 bases from J; bases unmatched to any gene: 1. Germline CDR1 SGDLS, CDR2 YYNGEE. The CDR3 spans 14 residues.

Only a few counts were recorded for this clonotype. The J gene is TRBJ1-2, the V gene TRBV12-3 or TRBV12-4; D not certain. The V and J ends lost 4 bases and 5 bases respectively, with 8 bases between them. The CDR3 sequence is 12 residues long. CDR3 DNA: TGTGCCAGCAGTTCGCGGACTTATGGCTACACCTTC. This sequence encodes CASSSRTYGYTF.

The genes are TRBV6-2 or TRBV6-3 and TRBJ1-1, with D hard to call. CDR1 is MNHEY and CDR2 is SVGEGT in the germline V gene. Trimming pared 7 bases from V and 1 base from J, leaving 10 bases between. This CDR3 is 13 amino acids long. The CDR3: CASTLKGNTEAFF. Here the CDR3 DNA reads TGTGCCAGCACATTGAAGGGGAACACTGAAGCTTTCTTT.

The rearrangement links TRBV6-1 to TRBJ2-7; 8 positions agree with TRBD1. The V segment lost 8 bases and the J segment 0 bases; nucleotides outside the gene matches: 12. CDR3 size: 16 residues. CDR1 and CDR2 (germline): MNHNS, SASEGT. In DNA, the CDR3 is TGTGCCAGCCTCCTAACCGACAGGGGCTACTCCTACGAGCAGTACTTC. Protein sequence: CASLLTDRGYSYEQYF.

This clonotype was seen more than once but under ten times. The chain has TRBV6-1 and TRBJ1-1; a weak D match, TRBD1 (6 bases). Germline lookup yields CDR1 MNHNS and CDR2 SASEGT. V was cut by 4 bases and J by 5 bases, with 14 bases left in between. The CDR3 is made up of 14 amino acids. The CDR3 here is CASSALEGGTEAFF. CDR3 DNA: TGTGCCAGCAGTGCTTTAGAGGGGGGGACTGAAGCTTTCTTT.

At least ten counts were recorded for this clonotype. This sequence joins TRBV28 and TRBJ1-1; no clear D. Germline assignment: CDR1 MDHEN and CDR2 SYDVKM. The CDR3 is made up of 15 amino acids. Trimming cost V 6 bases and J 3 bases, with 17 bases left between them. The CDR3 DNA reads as TGTGCCAGCAGCCAAGGGCGCGGGCCGGACACTGAAGCTTTCTTT. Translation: CASSQGRGPDTEAFF.

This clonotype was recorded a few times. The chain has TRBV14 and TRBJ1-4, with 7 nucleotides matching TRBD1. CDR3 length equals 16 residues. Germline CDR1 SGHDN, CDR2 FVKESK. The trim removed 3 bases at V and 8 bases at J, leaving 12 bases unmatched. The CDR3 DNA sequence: TGTGCCAGCAGCCAGGTGGACAGGCCTAGGGGCGAAAAACTGTTTTTT. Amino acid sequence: CASSQVDRPRGEKLFF.

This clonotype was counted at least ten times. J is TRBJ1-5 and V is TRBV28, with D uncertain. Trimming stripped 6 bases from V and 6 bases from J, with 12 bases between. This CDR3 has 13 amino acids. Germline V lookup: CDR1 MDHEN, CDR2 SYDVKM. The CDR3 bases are TGTGCCAGCAGGCCATTAGGTGGTCAGCCCCAGCATTTT. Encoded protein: CASRPLGGQPQHF.

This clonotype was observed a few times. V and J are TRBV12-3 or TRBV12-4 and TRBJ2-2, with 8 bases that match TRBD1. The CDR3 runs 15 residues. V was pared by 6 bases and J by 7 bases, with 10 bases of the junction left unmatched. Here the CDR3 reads CASSPRTGHGGELFF. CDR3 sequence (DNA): TGTGCCAGCAGCCCACGGACAGGGCATGGCGGGGAGCTGTTTTTT.

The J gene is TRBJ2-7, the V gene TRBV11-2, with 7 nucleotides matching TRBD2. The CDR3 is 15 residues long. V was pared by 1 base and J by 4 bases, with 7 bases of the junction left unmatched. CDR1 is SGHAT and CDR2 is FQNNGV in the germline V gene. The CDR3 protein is CASSLGPAGRYEQYF. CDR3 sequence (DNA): TGTGCCAGCAGCTTAGGTCCAGCGGGACGTTACGAGCAGTACTTC. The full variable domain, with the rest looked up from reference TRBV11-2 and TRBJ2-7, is EAGVAQSPRYKIIEKRQSVAFWCNPISGHATLYWYQQILGQGPKLLIQFQNNGVVDDSQLPKDRFSAERLKGVDSTLKIQPAKLEDSAVYLCASSLGPAGRYEQYFGPGTRLTVT.

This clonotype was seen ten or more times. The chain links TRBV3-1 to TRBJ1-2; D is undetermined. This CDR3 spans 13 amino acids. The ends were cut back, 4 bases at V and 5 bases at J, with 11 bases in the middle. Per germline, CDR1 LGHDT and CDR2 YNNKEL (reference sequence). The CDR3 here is CASSPISNYGYTF. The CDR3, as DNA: TGTGCCAGCAGCCCGATAAGTAATTATGGCTACACCTTC.